One sample yielded the 26 T cell receptor beta chains listed below, sequenced in a study of beta chain features in type 1 diabetes. Study-level results: All four CD4+ subsets of Type 1 diabetes patients contained TCRB CDR3s that were moderately but significantly shorter.

Reverse transcribing all isolated RNA meant expressed TCRB transcripts were sequenced. Assay: immunoSEQ multiplex PCR; the TCRdb copy retains only in-frame clones and omits some. The table includes hundreds of thousands of clones, 11% to 15% detected once. These receptors lack a known antigen. The specimen sequenced was naive CD4+ T cells from blood. The receptors were gathered from a young man with type 1 diabetes.

J is TRBJ1-5 and V is TRBV30, with D possibly TRBD1 on 5 matching bases. Germline V lookup: CDR1 GTSNPN, CDR2 SVGIG (reference sequence). Deletions cut 2 bases from V and 0 bases from J, with 8 bases between. The CDR3 spans 14 residues. The CDR3 nucleotides read TGTGCCTGGAGTAGACAGCTTAGCAATCAGCCCCAGCATTTT. Protein sequence: CAWSRQLSNQPQHF.

This clone was detected only a few times. The chain combines TRBV2 with TRBJ1-6; D is undetermined. Germline CDR1 reads SNHLY; CDR2 reads FYNNEI. The CDR3 length is 14 residues. V was shortened by 7 bases and J by 7 bases, with 14 bases between the two germline ends. The CDR3: CASNRGSGNSPLHF. CDR3 nucleotide sequence: TGTGCCAGCAATCGGGGTTCGGGAAATTCACCCCTCCACTTT.

In DNA, the CDR3 is TGTGCCAGCAGCGTAGTTGAGGGGGCGGTCAATGAGCAGTTCTTC. It translates to CASSVVEGAVNEQFF. The V and J genes are TRBV9 and TRBJ2-1; 7 bases match TRBD1. CDR3 size: 15 residues. Germline trimming cut 0 bases from V and 6 bases from J; bases unmatched to any gene: 6. In germline, CDR1 is SGDLS, CDR2 YYNGEE.

V gene TRBV15 combines with J gene TRBJ1-1, with a tentative D call TRBD1 (6 bases). The CDR3 spans 18 residues. Per the germline V gene, CDR1 is LNHNV and CDR2 is YYDKDF (reference sequence). With 1 base removed from V and 3 bases from J, the gap between germline ends came to 21 bases. Here the CDR3 reads CATSRVGFWGRGDTEAFF. CDR3 nucleotide sequence: TGTGCCACCAGCAGAGTCGGATTTTGGGGAAGGGGGGACACTGAAGCTTTCTTT.

In its sample, this clone was seen a few times. The chain carries TRBV7-9 and TRBJ1-2; D call uncertain. The CDR3 is made up of 13 amino acids. Trimming removed 5 bases at V and 8 bases at J, with 15 bases between. Germline V gives CDR1 SEHNR, CDR2 FQNEAQ (reference sequence). The DNA for the CDR3 is TGTGCCAGCAGCCCGCGGGCACACGACGGCTACACCTTC. Its translation is CASSPRAHDGYTF.

The V gene is TRBV4-3, the J gene TRBJ2-7, with 7 positions matching TRBD2. The CDR3 loop spans 15 amino acids. CDR1 and CDR2 from the germline V gene are LGHNA and YSLEER. With V trimmed by 0 bases and J by 3 bases, 5 bases remained unmatched. The chain's CDR3 is CASSQDLGRDYEQYF. CDR3 nucleotides: TGCGCCAGCAGCCAAGATCTGGGGAGGGACTACGAGCAGTACTTC.

This clone appeared many times. This sample also contains other DNA sequences that code for the same CDR3. The chain combines TRBV18 with TRBJ2-5; D remains unclear. Per germline, CDR1 KGHSH and CDR2 LQKENI. The CDR3 extends over 11 amino acids. V lost 1 base, J lost 3 bases, and 0 bases lay in between. The CDR3 DNA reads TGTGCCAGCTCACCACAAGAGACCCAGTACTTC. This codes for CASSPQETQYF.

This clone was observed a handful of times. The rearrangement uses TRBV5-6 and TRBJ2-2; D not certain. The CDR3 runs 16 residues. The germline gives CDR1 SGHDT, CDR2 YYEEEE. V dropped 1 base and J dropped 3 bases, with 13 bases sitting between them. The CDR3 sequence is CASSLPTREYTGELFF. The CDR3 region has the DNA TGTGCCAGCAGCTTGCCTACCCGAGAATACACCGGGGAGCTGTTTTTT. Using reference TRBV5-6 and TRBJ2-2 for the parts outside the CDR3, the full variable domain is DAGVTQSPTHLIKTRGQQVTLRCSPKSGHDTVSWYQQALGQGPQFIFQYYEEEERQRGNFPDRFSGHQFPNYSSELNVNALLLGDSALYLCASSLPTREYTGELFFGEGSRLTVL.

Only a few counts were recorded for this clone. This rearrangement joins TRBV30 to TRBJ1-3, with D unclear. V lost 0 bases and J 6 bases, leaving 3 bases between the germline ends. This CDR3 has 11 residues. CDR1 is GTSNPN, CDR2 SVGIG, per germline (reference sequence). The CDR3 DNA is TGTGCCTGGAGTGTTGCAAACACCATATATTTT. Amino acid sequence: CAWSVANTIYF. Filled out from reference TRBV30 and TRBJ1-3, the complete variable domain reads SQTIHQWPATLVQPVGSPLSLECTVEGTSNPNLYWYRQAAGRGLQLLFYSVGIGQISSEVPQNLSASRPQDRQFILSSKKLLLSDSGFYLCAWSVANTIYFGEGSWLTVV.

This clone was observed a handful of times. The V call is TRBV25-1, the J call TRBJ2-3, with D unresolved. This CDR3 has 12 amino acids. The V gene's germline CDR1 is MGHDK and CDR2 SYGVNS. Trimming pared 4 bases from V and 2 bases from J, leaving 4 bases between. The CDR3 region is CASSASTDTQYF. CDR3 DNA sequence: TGTGCCAGCAGTGCATCCACAGATACGCAGTATTTT.

This clone turned up a few times. The chain recombines TRBV7-9 with TRBJ1-1; tentatively, D is TRBD1 (6 bases). The CDR3 has 16 amino acids. Deletions cut 3 bases from V and 4 bases from J, with 18 bases between. In germline, CDR1 is SEHNR, CDR2 FQNEAQ (reference sequence). The CDR3 loop reads CASSFSGGLSPTEAFF. The CDR3 DNA sequence: TGTGCCAGCAGCTTTAGCGGGGGGCTGAGCCCCACTGAAGCTTTCTTT.

The sample holds a few counts of this clone. This chain uses TRBV5-1 with TRBJ2-1; 14 nucleotides line up with TRBD2. Germline V gene data show CDR1 as SGHRS and CDR2 as YFSETQ. J gave up 0 bases and V 4 bases, and 0 bases lay outside the gene matches. This CDR3 contains 16 residues. The CDR3 DNA reads TGCGCCAGCAGCGGGACTAGCGGGAGCTCCTACAATGAGCAGTTCTTC. Protein product: CASSGTSGSSYNEQFF.

This clone came up a few times. The chain joins TRBV2 to TRBJ2-6, with 7 bases identical to TRBD1. The ends lost 0 bases at V and 12 bases at J; junction bases unmatched: 2. The germline V gene encodes CDR1 SNHLY and CDR2 FYNNEI. This CDR3 comprises 13 residues. CDR3 sequence reads: CASSEAGGGVLTF. The CDR3 nucleotides are TGTGCCAGCAGTGAAGCAGGGGGCGGCGTCCTGACTTTC.

This clone was observed a handful of times. The V gene is TRBV30, the J gene TRBJ1-3, with a possible D match to TRBD1 (5 bases). Germline assignment: CDR1 GTSNPN and CDR2 SVGIG (reference sequence). This CDR3 has 13 amino acids. V was trimmed by 8 bases and J by 1 base, leaving 12 bases between them. Here the CDR3 reads CARQGGSGNTIYF. The CDR3 nucleotides read TGTGCCCGTCAGGGAGGGTCTGGAAACACCATATATTTT.

The V call is TRBV5-1, the J call TRBJ2-5; no firm D call. Trimming stripped 0 bases from V and 1 base from J, with 7 bases between. The CDR3 has 14 amino acids. Germline loops: CDR1 SGHRS, CDR2 YFSETQ. CDR3 residues: CASSLGRPQETQYF. The CDR3, as DNA: TGCGCCAGCAGCTTGGGTCGGCCCCAAGAGACCCAGTACTTC.

The chain links TRBV30 to TRBJ2-3; D is uncertain. Trimming took off 3 bases at V and 4 bases at J, with 8 bases between the two ends. CDR3 length: 12 residues. CDR1 GTSNPN and CDR2 SVGIG come from the germline V gene (reference sequence). The CDR3 DNA reads TGTGCCTGGAGCCCCCCGGCAGATACGCAGTATTTT. It yields the protein CAWSPPADTQYF.

This clone showed up just a few times. The chain employs TRBV18 and TRBJ2-3, with no clear D. Germline V CDR1 and CDR2: KGHSH, LQKENI. Trimming shortened V by 5 bases and J by 1 base, and 7 bases separated the two germline ends. The CDR3 is made up of 13 amino acids. The CDR3 region is CASSSAGTDTQYF. The DNA of the CDR3 is TGTGCCAGCTCATCGGCCGGCACAGATACGCAGTATTTT.

This clone came up a few times. This sequence joins TRBV6-1 and TRBJ1-2; TRBD1 matches at 7 bases. With 6 bases clipped from V and 2 bases from J, the junction kept 3 bases outside the gene matches. The CDR3 is 13 amino acids. Germline loops: CDR1 MNHNS, CDR2 SASEGT. CDR3 amino acids: CASRMTGNYGYTF. Written as DNA, the CDR3 is TGTGCCAGCAGAATGACAGGGAACTATGGCTACACCTTC.

The chain is built from TRBV19 and TRBJ2-1; 9 bases fit TRBD2. The V and J ends lost 7 bases and 4 bases, in that order; junction bases with no gene match: 8. CDR3 length: 15 amino acids. Germline V gene sequence: CDR1 LNHDA, CDR2 SQIVND (reference sequence). The CDR3 spells CASKEAGGPYNEQFF. The CDR3 nucleotides are TGTGCCAGTAAGGAGGCGGGAGGGCCTTACAATGAGCAGTTCTTC. The whole variable domain, filled in from reference TRBV19 and TRBJ2-1, reads DGGITQSPKYLFRKEGQNVTLSCEQNLNHDAMYWYRQDPGQGLRLIYYSQIVNDFQKGDIAEGYSVSREKKESFPLTVTSAQKNPTAFYLCASKEAGGPYNEQFFGPGTRLTVL.

This clone has a handful of counts. The chain links TRBV30 to TRBJ2-7; D perhaps matches TRBD1 (5 bases). The germline gives CDR1 GTSNPN, CDR2 SVGIG (reference sequence). V was trimmed by 0 bases and J by 1 base, leaving 13 bases between them. The CDR3 has 15 residues. CDR3 in amino acids: CAWSVKGVGSYEQYF. As DNA, the CDR3 is TGTGCCTGGAGTGTCAAAGGGGTCGGATCCTACGAGCAGTACTTC.

V usage is TRBV30 and J usage is TRBJ1-2; D is unresolved. With 4 bases removed from V and 0 bases from J, the gap between germline ends came to 9 bases. Germline V gene sequence: CDR1 GTSNPN, CDR2 SVGIG (reference sequence). This CDR3 is built from 13 residues. Written as DNA, the CDR3 is TGTGCCTGGACAGGCCAAGCTAACTATGGCTACACCTTC. It translates to CAWTGQANYGYTF.

This clone was seen more than once but under ten times. The rearrangement uses TRBV11-2 and TRBJ1-1; D is uncertain. Germline V gene data show CDR1 as SGHAT and CDR2 as FQNNGV. This CDR3 spans 14 amino acids. V lost 3 bases to trimming and J lost 0 bases, with 8 bases between them. The DNA for the CDR3 is TGTGCCAGCAGCTTGAGCCAGATGAACACTGAAGCTTTCTTT. Its protein product is CASSLSQMNTEAFF.

This rearrangement joins TRBV29-1 to TRBJ1-5, with D uncertain. The V end was cut by 4 bases, the J end by 7 bases, with 14 bases between. The CDR3 has 13 residues. Germline values: CDR1 SQVTM, CDR2 ANQGSEA. CDR3 nucleotides: TGCAGCGTTGCGATTCGGGTGGGCCAGCCCCAGCATTTT. It codes for CSVAIRVGQPQHF.

This clone occurred a few times. The gene calls are TRBV18 and TRBJ1-1; tentatively, D is TRBD1 (6 bases). Trimming cost V 2 bases and J 6 bases, with 13 bases left between them. CDR1 is KGHSH, CDR2 LQKENI, per germline. This CDR3 contains 14 residues. The CDR3 DNA sequence: TGTGCCAGCTCACCAATGGGGGGGCAGGCTGAAGCTTTCTTT. Protein: CASSPMGGQAEAFF.

The chain is built from TRBV9 and TRBJ2-1, with 11 bases lining up with TRBD2. The CDR3 sequence is 15 residues long. Germline assignment: CDR1 SGDLS and CDR2 YYNGEE. Trimming cost V 3 bases and J 4 bases; bases outside gene matches: 3. Here the CDR3 reads CASSGTSGLYNEQFF. CDR3 nucleotide sequence: TGTGCCAGCAGCGGGACTAGCGGGTTATACAATGAGCAGTTCTTC. Drawing the rest from reference TRBV9 and TRBJ2-1, the complete variable domain is DSGVTQTPKHLITATGQRVTLRCSPRSGDLSVYWYQQSLDQGLQFLIQYYNGEERAKGNILERFSAQQFPDLHSELNLSSLELGDSALYFCASSGTSGLYNEQFFGPGTRLTVL.

The chain has TRBV27 and TRBJ2-1; 14 bases are a match to TRBD2. This CDR3 contains 18 residues. Trimming took 3 bases from V and 4 from J; bases not matched to a gene: 8. Germline V gives CDR1 MNHEY, CDR2 SMNVEV (reference sequence). The CDR3 sequence: CASSFSGTSGSSYNEQFF. In DNA form, the CDR3 reads TGTGCCAGCAGTTTCTCCGGGACTAGCGGGAGTTCTTACAATGAGCAGTTCTTC.